This entry lists 19 T cell receptor beta chains sequenced from one sample in a study of blood T cell repertoires in COVID-19. Repertoires were generated with immunoSEQ multiplex PCR, while TCRdb's copy carries only in-frame clones and drops some. This sample has roughly 100,000 clones; about 90% occur once, and the top ten carry approximately 3.1%. Sequenced material: peripheral blood. Receptors originate from a man aged 50-59 years in a cohort sampled during active COVID-19.

The chain combines TRBV10-3 with TRBJ1-2; D not resolved. Trimming removed 0 bases from V and 0 bases from J, with 5 bases in between. Germline values: CDR1 ENHRY, CDR2 SYGVKD. This CDR3 has 14 amino acids. This CDR3 is CAISESLANYGYTF. The CDR3 DNA is TGTGCCATCAGTGAGTCTCTAGCTAACTATGGCTACACCTTC.

J is TRBJ2-3 and V is TRBV6-5; possible D gene TRBD2, 6 bases. The CDR3 sequence is 14 residues long. CDR1 and CDR2 from the germline V gene are MNHEY and SVGAGI. V was shortened by 4 bases and J by 2 bases, with 10 bases between the two germline ends. CDR3 loop: CASSLWGDTDTQYF. CDR3 coding DNA: TGTGCCAGCAGTTTGTGGGGGGACACAGATACGCAGTATTTT.

This chain connects TRBV25-1 to TRBJ1-4; D is unresolved. The germline V and J ends were trimmed by 4 bases and 7 bases, with 13 bases remaining between them. The CDR3 has 14 amino acids. Germline loops: CDR1 MGHDK, CDR2 SYGVNS. CDR3 region: CASSVEAEVEKLFF. The CDR3 DNA reads TGTGCCAGCAGTGTGGAGGCAGAGGTTGAAAAACTGTTTTTT.

V gene TRBV6-5 combines with J gene TRBJ1-1; the match to TRBD1 covers 9 bases. The V segment lost 5 bases and the J segment 3 bases; nucleotides outside the gene matches: 4. The germline gives CDR1 MNHEY, CDR2 SVGAGI. The CDR3 sequence is 14 residues long. The chain's CDR3 is CASSRQGGDTEAFF. Here the CDR3 DNA reads TGTGCCAGCAGTCGACAGGGGGGGGACACTGAAGCTTTCTTT.

This clone is a singleton in its sample. CDR3 in amino acids: CASQGQETDTQYF. The CDR3, as DNA: TGTGCCAGTCAAGGACAGGAGACAGATACGCAGTATTTT. The chain combines TRBV18 with TRBJ2-3, with 7 bases that match TRBD1. CDR3 length: 13 amino acids. Germline values: CDR1 KGHSH, CDR2 LQKENI. V dropped 9 bases and J dropped 3; count of bases not matched to a gene: 6.

The rearrangement links TRBV5-8 to TRBJ2-7; D possibly corresponds to TRBD2 (5 bases). Looked up from germline, CDR1 is SGHTS and CDR2 is YDEGEE. V lost 4 bases, J lost 4 bases, and 9 bases lay in between. This CDR3 has 12 amino acids. The CDR3 DNA reads TGTGCCAGCAGCCGAGGGCGGTACGAGCAGTACGTC. Translation: CASSRGRYEQYV.

This rearrangement joins TRBV6-4 to TRBJ2-1; D perhaps matches TRBD2 (6 bases). Deletions cut 4 bases from V and 1 base from J, with 11 bases between. The CDR3 sequence is 15 residues long. The germline CDR1 and CDR2 sequences are MRHNA and SNTAGT. CDR3 nucleotide sequence: TGTGCCAGCAGTGCGGGACTGAATTCCTACAATGAGCAGTTCTTC. Its translation is CASSAGLNSYNEQFF.

The CDR3 here is CASSGGAVNQPQHF. In DNA form, the CDR3 reads TGTGCCAGCAGCGGGGGGGCTGTCAATCAGCCCCAGCATTTT. The V and J genes are TRBV5-5 and TRBJ1-5; a possible D gene is TRBD1 (6 bases). V dropped 4 bases and J dropped 3 bases, with 11 bases sitting between them. The CDR3 is made up of 14 amino acids. Germline values: CDR1 SGHKS, CDR2 YYEKEE (reference sequence).

The chain recombines TRBV5-1 with TRBJ1-2, with D maybe TRBD1 (6 bases). The CDR3 is 14 residues long. V lost 2 bases and J 4 bases, leaving 12 bases between the germline ends. CDR1 SGHRS and CDR2 YFSETQ come from the germline V gene. Here the CDR3 reads CASSLQGSGYGYTF. The CDR3 nucleotides read TGCGCCAGCAGCTTACAGGGTTCAGGCTATGGCTACACCTTC.

This chain links TRBV11-3 with TRBJ1-6; a weak D match, TRBD1 (6 bases). Looked up from germline, CDR1 is SGHNT and CDR2 is YENEEA. The CDR3 runs to 14 residues. V was trimmed by 3 bases and J by 7 bases, leaving 10 bases between them. Written as DNA, the CDR3 is TGTGCCAGCAGCTTCGACAGGTTGAATTCACCCCTCCACTTT. It is translated as CASSFDRLNSPLHF.

V is TRBV6-5 and J is TRBJ2-2; weak D call: TRBD2 (5 bases). The CDR3 loop spans 16 amino acids. Germline lookup yields CDR1 MNHEY and CDR2 SVGAGI. V was shortened by 3 bases and J by 2 bases, with 13 bases between the two germline ends. CDR3 in amino acids: CASSYTSGGNTGELFF. CDR3 DNA sequence: TGTGCCAGCAGTTATACCTCAGGAGGAAACACCGGGGAGCTGTTTTTT.

The V and J genes are TRBV6-5 and TRBJ1-3; the match to TRBD1 covers 7 bases. The CDR3 spans 14 residues. Germline CDR1 MNHEY, CDR2 SVGAGI. V lost 4 bases and J lost 1; bases outside the gene matches: 1. CDR3 coding DNA: TGTGCCAGCAGTTGGGACAGTTCTGGAAACACCATATATTTT. It codes for CASSWDSSGNTIYF.

V is TRBV19 and J is TRBJ1-2; D is possibly TRBD1 (6 bases). Deletions cut 5 bases from V and 11 bases from J, with 21 bases between. CDR1 is LNHDA, CDR2 SQIVND, per germline (reference sequence). CDR3 length: 14 residues. CDR3 sequence reads: CASSGGNRAKGYTF. The CDR3 region has the DNA TGTGCCAGTAGTGGGGGTAACAGGGCAAAGGGATACACCTTC.

This clone was recorded once. This sequence joins TRBV19 and TRBJ1-6; D is unresolved. Deletions cut 9 bases from V and 0 bases from J, with 3 bases between. The CDR3 runs 12 residues. Germline V CDR1 and CDR2: LNHDA, SQIVND (reference sequence). The CDR3 protein is CASSSYNSPLHF. CDR3 nucleotides: TGTGCCAGCAGCTCCTATAATTCACCCCTCCACTTT.

The chain links TRBV6-5 to TRBJ1-6, with a weak D call TRBD1 (5 bases). The CDR3 has 12 amino acids. Trimming removed 9 bases from V and 9 bases from J, with 12 bases in between. The germline V gene encodes CDR1 MNHEY and CDR2 SVGAGI. CDR3 residues: CASQGVGSPLHF. The CDR3 DNA reads as TGTGCCAGTCAGGGTGTAGGTTCACCCCTCCACTTT.

This chain links TRBV6-5 with TRBJ1-2; no firm D call. The CDR3 consists of 14 residues. The V gene lost 2 bases and the J gene lost 9 bases, with 16 bases spanning the gap. Germline lookup yields CDR1 MNHEY and CDR2 SVGAGI. CDR3: CASSYLGGSSSYTF. In DNA, the CDR3 is TGTGCCAGCAGTTACCTCGGAGGTTCATCGAGCTACACCTTC.

This clone was counted once. The V and J genes are TRBV20-1 and TRBJ2-5; D is perhaps TRBD2 (5 bases). Per the germline V gene, CDR1 is DFQATT and CDR2 is SNEGSKA (reference sequence). This CDR3 has 10 residues. In DNA form, the CDR3 reads TGCAGCGGGAAAGGGGAGACCCAGTACTTC. Protein sequence: CSGKGETQYF.

The chain couples TRBV6-5 to TRBJ1-2; 7 nucleotides match TRBD1. The CDR3 has 14 amino acids. V shed 6 bases and J 3 bases; nucleotides not matched to a gene: 7. CDR1 is MNHEY, CDR2 SVGAGI, per germline. This chain's CDR3 is CASSPTGFHYGYTF. The CDR3 coding sequence is TGTGCCAGCAGCCCGACAGGGTTTCACTATGGCTACACCTTC.

The chain recombines TRBV5-1 with TRBJ1-1; no reliable D call. CDR1 is SGHRS and CDR2 is YFSETQ in the germline V gene. Trimming stripped 1 base from V and 0 bases from J, with 7 bases between. The CDR3 runs to 14 residues. The DNA for the CDR3 is TGCGCCAGCAGCTTGTTAGAAATGAACACTGAAGCTTTCTTT. Protein sequence: CASSLLEMNTEAFF.